This TCR beta chain was sequenced during a study of blood T cell repertoires in COVID-19. Overall study: COVID-19 samples from acute and convalescent phases originated in the United States, Italy and Spain.

From germline, CDR1 is SNHLY and CDR2 FYNNEI. V was shortened by 6 bases and J by 6 bases, with 18 bases between the two germline ends. The length of the CDR3 is 15 residues. Authors' analysis steps: Researchers report that nucleated cell counts were estimated from reference gene primer amplification. TCRdb's copy holds only in-frame clones and misses some; the assay was immunoSEQ multiplex PCR. Clone size and the V and J calls come from that table; the DNA yielded D and trimming. The repertoire consists of 150,000 to 200,000 clones, with roughly nine tenths occurring once and the leading ten covering roughly 19%.

Sequencing input: peripheral blood. The genes are TRBV2 and TRBJ1-5; tentative D call: TRBD1 (6 bases). The TCR comes from a man in his sixties with active or convalescent COVID-19. In DNA form, the CDR3 reads TGTGCCAGCAGCCGGGACACCCCAACGGGTCAGCCCCAGCATTTT. It translates to CASSRDTPTGQPQHF.